Each of the 16 T cell receptor beta chains below was sequenced from the same sample in a study of blood T cell repertoires in COVID-19. Libraries were prepared by immunoSEQ multiplex PCR; TCRdb keeps only in-frame clonotypes and omits some of them. The sample has some 260,000 clones; around 89% are singletons. The material sequenced was PBMCs or T cells enriched from blood (not recorded which). Receptor source: a man aged 35-49 years who had recovered from COVID-19.

The chain uses TRBV7-3 and TRBJ2-5, with 7 bases matching TRBD2. The CDR3 extends over 13 amino acids. Looked up from germline, CDR1 is SGHTA and CDR2 is FQGTGA. V was clipped by 5 bases and J by 4 bases; unmatched bases: 4. CDR3 coding DNA: TGTGCCAGCAGCCCTCGGGGGGTAGAGACCCAGTACTTC. Translation gives CASSPRGVETQYF.

The sample holds a few counts of this clone. The chain uses TRBV7-3 and TRBJ2-2; a possible D gene is TRBD1 (6 bases). V dropped 5 bases and J dropped 6 bases, with 10 bases sitting between them. This CDR3 region has 13 residues. CDR1 and CDR2 from the germline V gene are SGHTA and FQGTGA. Here the CDR3 DNA reads TGTGCCAGCAGCGGCAGGGGAGCCGGGGAGCTGTTTTTT. Amino acid sequence: CASSGRGAGELFF.

The gene calls are TRBV4-1 and TRBJ1-2; TRBD1 agrees at 7 bases. The CDR3 consists of 15 residues. V lost 7 bases to trimming and J lost 3 bases; unmatched junction nucleotides: 11. CDR1 and CDR2 from the germline V gene are MGHRA and YSYEKL. This chain's CDR3 is CASTPYEGAYYGYTF. In nucleotides, the CDR3 is TGCGCCAGCACCCCTTATGAGGGGGCCTACTATGGCTACACCTTC.

This rearrangement joins TRBV28 to TRBJ1-5; D is unresolved. The CDR3 has 15 amino acids. In germline, CDR1 is MDHEN, CDR2 SYDVKM. Trimming removed 5 bases at V and 3 bases at J, with 14 bases between. The CDR3 spells CASSSIGGPNQPQHF. The CDR3 region has the DNA TGTGCCAGCAGTAGTATAGGAGGGCCCAATCAGCCCCAGCATTTT.

This chain links TRBV4-3 with TRBJ1-5; TRBD1 is a possible D gene (6 bases). Germline CDR1 LGHNA, CDR2 YSLEER. V was shortened by 4 bases and J by 0 bases, with 13 bases between the two germline ends. The CDR3 has 16 amino acids. CDR3: CASSPHRVGSNQPQHF. The CDR3 coding sequence is TGCGCCAGCAGCCCCCACAGGGTTGGTAGCAATCAGCCCCAGCATTTT.

CDR3 sequence (DNA): TGTGCCAGCAGCAGGACAGGGTATGGCTACACCTTC. This gives the protein CASSRTGYGYTF. The chain joins TRBV5-6 to TRBJ1-2; TRBD1 aligns across 8 bases. Germline V CDR1 and CDR2: SGHDT, YYEEEE. This CDR3 is built from 12 residues. Trimming removed 4 bases from V and 5 bases from J; junction bases left unmatched: 1.

This chain links TRBV29-1 with TRBJ1-2; D perhaps matches TRBD1 (6 bases). The CDR3 is 12 amino acids. Trimming shortened V by 3 bases and J by 8 bases, and 13 bases separated the two germline ends. Germline CDR1 is SQVTM and CDR2 is ANQGSEA. CDR3 region: CSVDGQPGGYTF. As DNA, the CDR3 is TGCAGCGTTGATGGACAGCCCGGAGGCTACACCTTC.

The V and J genes are TRBV10-3 and TRBJ1-5, with 10 bases matching TRBD1. The CDR3 runs to 14 residues. Trimming took 6 bases from V and 5 from J; bases not matched to a gene: 4. Germline V CDR1 and CDR2: ENHRY, SYGVKD. In DNA form, the CDR3 reads TGTGCCATCAGGTCCGGGACAGGGGATCAGCCCCAGCATTTT. As protein: CAIRSGTGDQPQHF.

The rearrangement links TRBV10-1 to TRBJ1-2; 8 positions agree with TRBD1. Germline CDR1 reads WNHNN; CDR2 reads SYGVQD (reference sequence). CDR3 length: 13 residues. V shed 6 bases, J shed 7 bases, and the junction held 7 bases outside the gene matches. In DNA form, the CDR3 reads TGCGCCAGCAGCTCCAGGGGGCGAATTGGCTACACCTTC. Its translation is CASSSRGRIGYTF.

A few counts support this clone. CDR3 residues: CASSESPSGAHEQYF. Here the CDR3 DNA reads TGTGCCAGCAGTGAATCCCCTAGCGGGGCCCACGAGCAGTACTTC. The rearrangement uses TRBV2 and TRBJ2-7; TRBD2 aligns across 9 bases. Germline-derived CDR1 and CDR2 are SNHLY and FYNNEI. J lost 5 bases, V lost 2 bases, and 7 bases had no gene match. CDR3 length: 15 residues.

The chain joins TRBV12-3 or TRBV12-4 to TRBJ1-1; 9 nucleotides match TRBD1. J lost 7 bases, V lost 8 bases, and 8 bases had no gene match. The CDR3 has 13 amino acids. The CDR3 DNA is TGTGCCAGCCTGAGACAGGGGGTTGTTGAAGCTTTCTTT. Protein sequence: CASLRQGVVEAFF.

V usage is TRBV5-1 and J usage is TRBJ2-7; tentatively, D is TRBD2 (5 bases). Trimming took 5 bases from V and 2 from J, leaving 17 bases between them. The CDR3 length is 15 residues. Per the germline V gene, CDR1 is SGHRS and CDR2 is YFSETQ. Here the CDR3 reads CASRYNVAAAYEQYF. CDR3 sequence (DNA): TGCGCCAGCAGATACAACGTAGCAGCGGCCTACGAGCAGTACTTC. Full variable domain (missing parts from reference TRBV5-1 and TRBJ2-7): KAGVTQTPRYLIKTRGQQVTLSCSPISGHRSVSWYQQTPGQGLQFLFEYFSETQRNKGNFPGRFSGRQFSNSRSEMNVSTLELGDSALYLCASRYNVAAAYEQYFGPGTRLTVT.

The chain uses TRBV5-4 and TRBJ2-5; 7 positions agree with TRBD2. The trim removed 4 bases at V and 5 bases at J, leaving 17 bases unmatched. Germline CDR1 and CDR2: SGHNT and YYREEE (reference sequence). CDR3 length: 17 amino acids. The CDR3 DNA follows: TGTGCCAGCAGCCCAAGTGGGGGGGGAATTCCTTACGAGACCCAGTACTTC. Its protein product is CASSPSGGGIPYETQYF.

The rearrangement links TRBV27 to TRBJ1-2, with 8 bases aligning to TRBD1. Germline V CDR1 and CDR2: MNHEY, SMNVEV (reference sequence). Germline trimming cut 6 bases from V and 7 bases from J; bases unmatched to any gene: 7. The CDR3 has 13 residues. The CDR3 bases are TGTGCCAGCAGCGGACCCACAGGGGGTGGCTACACCTTC. It is translated as CASSGPTGGGYTF.

This clone appeared a single time. The chain joins TRBV6-2 or TRBV6-3 to TRBJ2-2; TRBD2 matches 13 bases. Germline V lookup: CDR1 MNHEY, CDR2 SVGEGT. The CDR3 runs 17 residues. V shed 5 bases and J 6 bases; nucleotides not matched to a gene: 9. The CDR3: CASSTRTSGSLSGELFF. DNA of the CDR3: TGTGCCAGCAGTACAAGGACTAGCGGGAGCCTCTCCGGGGAGCTGTTTTTT.

This clone was counted a single time. The rearrangement links TRBV11-3 to TRBJ2-2, with TRBD1 matching over 9 bases. Germline CDR1 and CDR2: SGHNT and YENEEA. With V trimmed by 5 bases and J by 9 bases, 7 bases remained unmatched. This CDR3 has 14 amino acids. The CDR3 DNA reads as TGTGCCAGCAGCATGGGACAGGGCTTAAGGGAGCTGTTTTTT. It yields the protein CASSMGQGLRELFF. Combining the CDR3 with reference TRBV11-3 and TRBJ2-2 gives the whole variable domain EAGVVQSPRYKIIEKKQPVAFWCNPISGHNTLYWYLQNLGQGPELLIRYENEEAVDDSQLPKDRFSAERLKGVDSTLKIQPAELGDSAVYLCASSMGQGLRELFFGEGSRLTVL.